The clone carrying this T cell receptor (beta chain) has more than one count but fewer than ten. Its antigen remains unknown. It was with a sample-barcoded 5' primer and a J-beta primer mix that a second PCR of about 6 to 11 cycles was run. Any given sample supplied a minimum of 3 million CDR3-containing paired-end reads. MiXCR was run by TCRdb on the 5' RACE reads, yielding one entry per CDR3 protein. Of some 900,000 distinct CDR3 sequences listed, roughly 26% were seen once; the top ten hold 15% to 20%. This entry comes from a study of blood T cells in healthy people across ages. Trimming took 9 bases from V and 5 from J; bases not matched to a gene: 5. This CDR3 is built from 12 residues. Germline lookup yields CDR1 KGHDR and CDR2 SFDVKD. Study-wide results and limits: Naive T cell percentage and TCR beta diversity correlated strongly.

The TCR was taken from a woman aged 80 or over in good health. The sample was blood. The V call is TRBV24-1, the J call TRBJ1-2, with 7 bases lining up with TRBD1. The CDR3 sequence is CATRDREYGYTF. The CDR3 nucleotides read TGTGCCACCCGAGACAGGGAATATGGCTACACCTTC.